These 14 T cell receptor beta chains came from one sample sequenced in a study of blood T cell dynamics during melanoma immunotherapy. Assay used: immunoSEQ multiplex PCR; TCRdb lists only in-frame clones, some missing. The table has about 11,000 clones, 80% seen once; the top ten hold about a fifth. Time point defined: week 3, after first cycle of checkpoint inhibitor. The sequenced sample was blood, obtained from a patient treated with checkpoint blockade. These receptors all stem from a human donor with melanoma.

This clone showed up just a few times. The chain combines TRBV13 with TRBJ2-5, with D uncertain. The CDR3 has 12 residues. Germline-derived CDR1 and CDR2 are PRHDT and FYEKMQ (reference sequence). Trimming cost V 2 bases and J 5 bases, with 6 bases left between them. The DNA for the CDR3 is TGTGCCAGCAGCTTAACTTTCGAGACCCAGTACTTC. It yields the protein CASSLTFETQYF.

The CDR3 region has the DNA TGTGCCAGCAGCTCTAGCGGGGTTCACTCCTACGAGCAGTACTTC. It specifies CASSSSGVHSYEQYF. The rearrangement uses TRBV11-1 and TRBJ2-7; 9 nucleotides line up with TRBD2. The germline CDR1 and CDR2 sequences are SGHAT and FQDESV (reference sequence). The CDR3 runs 15 residues. Trimming at V came to 4 bases and at J to 0 bases, leaving 4 bases not matched to a gene.

The genes are TRBV28 and TRBJ2-4; 7 positions match TRBD2. CDR1 and CDR2 (germline): MDHEN, SYDVKM. The CDR3 has 15 residues. The trim removed 4 bases at V and 4 bases at J, leaving 7 bases unmatched. The CDR3 is CASSSPGGLKNIQYF. In nucleotides, the CDR3 is TGTGCCAGCAGTTCCCCGGGGGGACTTAAAAACATTCAGTACTTC.

V gene TRBV5-8 combines with J gene TRBJ1-5; no definite D call. In germline, CDR1 is SGHTS, CDR2 YDEGEE. There are 17 residues in the CDR3. Trimming removed 0 bases at V and 0 bases at J, with 13 bases between. The CDR3 sequence is CASSLGAGYYSNQPQHF. CDR3 sequence (DNA): TGTGCCAGCAGCTTGGGTGCGGGCTACTATAGCAATCAGCCCCAGCATTTT.

The gene calls are TRBV2 and TRBJ1-5; D might be TRBD1 (5 bases). V was trimmed by 3 bases and J by 4 bases, leaving 13 bases between them. CDR1 is SNHLY and CDR2 is FYNNEI in the germline V gene. This CDR3 region has 15 residues. CDR3 sequence reads: CASSEWGERNQPQHF. The CDR3 bases are TGTGCCAGCAGTGAGTGGGGGGAAAGGAATCAGCCCCAGCATTTT.

This clone has a handful of counts. J is TRBJ2-7 and V is TRBV10-2; 10 nucleotides match TRBD2. This CDR3 has 13 residues. Trimming at V came to 8 bases and at J to 6 bases, leaving 7 bases not matched to a gene. In germline, CDR1 is WSHSY, CDR2 SAAADI. CDR3 nucleotide sequence: TGCGCCAGCGGACTAGCGGAGTCCGGCGAGCAGTACTTC. Its translation: CASGLAESGEQYF.

The rearrangement links TRBV7-6 to TRBJ1-2, with unresolved D. This CDR3 comprises 15 residues. V lost 5 bases, J lost 5 bases, and 18 bases lay in between. Germline values: CDR1 SGHVS, CDR2 FNYEAQ. CDR3 residues: CASSPGEGLGYGYTF. The CDR3 coding sequence is TGTGCCAGCAGCCCGGGAGAAGGACTAGGGTATGGCTACACCTTC.

The chain combines TRBV18 with TRBJ1-5; a possible D gene is TRBD1 (5 bases). The CDR3 is 17 amino acids. The V gene lost 4 bases and the J gene lost 3 bases, with 19 bases spanning the gap. Germline V lookup: CDR1 KGHSH, CDR2 LQKENI. In DNA, the CDR3 is TGTGCCAGCTCACAGAGTCATCAAGCAGGGACCAATCAGCCCCAGCATTTT. Its protein product is CASSQSHQAGTNQPQHF. Drawing the rest from reference TRBV18 and TRBJ1-5, the complete variable domain is NAGVMQNPRHLVRRRGQEARLRCSPMKGHSHVYWYRQLPEEGLKFMVYLQKENIIDESGMPKERFSAEFPKEGPSILRIQQVVRGDSAAYFCASSQSHQAGTNQPQHFGDGTRLSIL.

The chain joins TRBV19 to TRBJ1-1; 9 bases are a match to TRBD1. The CDR3 totals 16 residues. The trim removed 3 bases at V and 1 base at J, leaving 6 bases unmatched. Germline CDR1 is LNHDA and CDR2 is SQIVND (reference sequence). In nucleotides, the CDR3 is TGTGCCAGTAGTATCTCGACAGGGGGGTCGAACACTGAAGCTTTCTTT. Protein sequence: CASSISTGGSNTEAFF.

This chain connects TRBV4-2 to TRBJ1-1; weak D call: TRBD1 (5 bases). The germline V gene encodes CDR1 LGHNA and CDR2 YNFKEQ. V lost 5 bases to trimming and J lost 3 bases, with 13 bases between them. This CDR3 comprises 14 residues. This CDR3 reads CASSLAGYDTEAFF. The CDR3 coding sequence is TGTGCCAGCAGCTTAGCAGGGTACGACACTGAAGCTTTCTTT.

This clone was detected only a few times. The gene calls are TRBV13 and TRBJ1-2, with D tentatively TRBD1 (5 bases). Between the trimmed V and J ends, which lost 0 bases and 4 bases, there was a span of 15 bases. CDR1 is PRHDT, CDR2 FYEKMQ, per germline (reference sequence). This CDR3 is 16 amino acids long. CDR3 nucleotide sequence: TGTGCCAGCAGCTTAGGCCGGGGGAGAGGCGGCTATGGCTACACCTTC. Translated, it gives CASSLGRGRGGYGYTF.

V is TRBV15 and J is TRBJ2-7, with 8 positions matching TRBD1. Per the germline V gene, CDR1 is LNHNV and CDR2 is YYDKDF (reference sequence). The CDR3 totals 16 residues. J was trimmed by 0 bases and V by 5 bases; bases with no gene match: 9. The CDR3 loop is CATSSGTGLGSYEQYF. CDR3 nucleotide sequence: TGTGCCACCAGCTCCGGGACAGGCTTAGGCTCCTACGAGCAGTACTTC.

The J gene is TRBJ1-2, the V gene TRBV7-8; unclear D gene. The V end lost 2 bases, the J end lost 6 bases, and 7 bases lay between the germline ends. This CDR3 is 12 amino acids long. From germline, CDR1 is SGHVS and CDR2 FQNEAQ. The CDR3 DNA follows: TGTGCCAGCAGCTTATTTGGGGATGGCTACACCTTC. Protein sequence: CASSLFGDGYTF.

V and J are TRBV9 and TRBJ2-5; D is undetermined. Trimming took off 3 bases at V and 1 base at J, with 10 bases between the two ends. Germline V gives CDR1 SGDLS, CDR2 YYNGEE. The CDR3 is 14 amino acids. As DNA, the CDR3 is TGTGCCAGCAGCGCCGGCCTAATCCAAGAGACCCAGTACTTC. Translation gives CASSAGLIQETQYF.